This T cell receptor beta chain was found in a study of long-term antiretroviral therapy in people with HIV. An immunoSEQ assay, version v3.0, was performed at survey level. This table comes from immunoSEQ multiplex PCR, and its TCRdb copy is limited to in-frame clones, with some not included. The table shows tens of thousands of clones, with around 80% occurring only once. The CDR3 has 16 amino acids. From germline, CDR1 is SGDLS and CDR2 YYNGEE. With V trimmed by 0 bases and J by 5 bases, 9 bases remained unmatched. This chain joins TRBV9 and TRBJ2-7; 9 bases map to TRBD2. This TCR came from a man aged 40-49 years with HIV. The sequenced sample was unsorted PBMCs, obtained 0.5 years before starting antiretroviral therapy. The CDR3 nucleotides read TGTGCCAGCAGCGTAGGGTGGGTAGCGGGGGATGACGAGCAGTACTTC. Its translation is CASSVGWVAGDDEQYF. The whole variable domain, filled in from reference TRBV9 and TRBJ2-7, reads DSGVTQTPKHLITATGQRVTLRCSPRSGDLSVYWYQQSLDQGLQFLIQYYNGEERAKGNILERFSAQQFPDLHSELNLSSLELGDSALYFCASSVGWVAGDDEQYFGPGTRLTVT.